This record looks at one T cell receptor beta chain sequence and its context. Its antigen is unidentified. Germline CDR1 is MRHNA and CDR2 is SNTAGT. The V gene lost 4 bases and the J gene lost 0 bases, with 10 bases spanning the gap. The CDR3 contains 15 residues. This entry is derived from a study of beta chain features in type 1 diabetes. Findings and limits, study-wide: Moderate but significant shortening of TCRB CDR3s was recorded in all four CD4+ subsets from Type 1 diabetes patients.

The investigators reverse transcribed all of the isolated RNA, so they sequenced expressed TCRB transcripts. Reads from naive, central memory and regulatory T cell samples averaged around 3.7 million. TCRdb keeps only in-frame clones here, not all; method: immunoSEQ multiplex PCR. This table holds some 52,000 clones, roughly 41% found once. The clonotype comes from a man aged 25 to 40 with type 1 diabetes. The specimen was Tregs from blood. The rearrangement links TRBV6-4 to TRBJ2-1, with D hard to call. CDR3 nucleotide sequence: TGTGCCAGCAGTGGAGAGGAGAGCTCCTACAATGAGCAGTTCTTC. Protein: CASSGEESSYNEQFF.